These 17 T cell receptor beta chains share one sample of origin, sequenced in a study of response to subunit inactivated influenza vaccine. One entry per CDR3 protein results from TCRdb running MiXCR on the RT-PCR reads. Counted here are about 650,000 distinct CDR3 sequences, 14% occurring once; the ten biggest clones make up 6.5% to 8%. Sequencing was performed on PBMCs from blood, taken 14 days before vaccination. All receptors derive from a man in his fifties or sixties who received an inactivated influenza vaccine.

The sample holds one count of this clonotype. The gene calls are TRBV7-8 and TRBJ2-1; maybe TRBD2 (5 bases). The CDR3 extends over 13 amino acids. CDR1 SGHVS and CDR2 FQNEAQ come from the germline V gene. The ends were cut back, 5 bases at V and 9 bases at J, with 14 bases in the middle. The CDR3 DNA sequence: TGTGCCAGCAGCCCCGAGCCCGCGGGTGAGCAGTTCTTC. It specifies CASSPEPAGEQFF.

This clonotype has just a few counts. The CDR3 DNA follows: TGTGCCAGCAGCTTAACCGGGACAGCCGAGCAGTACTTC. Translation gives CASSLTGTAEQYF. The chain uses TRBV7-3 and TRBJ2-7; 7 nucleotides match TRBD1. The germline V gene encodes CDR1 SGHTA and CDR2 FQGTGA. The V and J ends lost 0 bases and 6 bases, in that order; junction bases with no gene match: 2. This CDR3 region has 13 residues.

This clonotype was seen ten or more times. The CDR3 coding sequence is TGCGCCAGCAGTGTCGCGCGGGGGAACACTGAAGCTTTCTTT. Translated: CASSVARGNTEAFF. V gene TRBV5-1 combines with J gene TRBJ1-1; D ambiguous. CDR1 is SGHRS, CDR2 YFSETQ, per germline. V lost 5 bases and J 1 base, leaving 12 bases between the germline ends. The CDR3 sequence is 14 residues long.

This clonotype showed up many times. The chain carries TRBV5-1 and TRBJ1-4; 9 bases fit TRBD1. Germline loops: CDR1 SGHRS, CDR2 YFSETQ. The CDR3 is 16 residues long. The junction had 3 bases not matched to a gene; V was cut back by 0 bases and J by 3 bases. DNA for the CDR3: TGCGCCAGCAGCTTGGAACAGGGGGCTGCTAATGAAAAACTGTTTTTT. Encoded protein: CASSLEQGAANEKLFF.

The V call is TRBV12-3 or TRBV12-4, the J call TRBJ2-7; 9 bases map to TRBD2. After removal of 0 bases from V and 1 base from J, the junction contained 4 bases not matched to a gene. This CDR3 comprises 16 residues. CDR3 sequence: CASSLAPGLASYEQYF. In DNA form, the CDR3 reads TGTGCCAGCAGTTTAGCCCCGGGACTAGCTTCCTACGAGCAGTACTTC.

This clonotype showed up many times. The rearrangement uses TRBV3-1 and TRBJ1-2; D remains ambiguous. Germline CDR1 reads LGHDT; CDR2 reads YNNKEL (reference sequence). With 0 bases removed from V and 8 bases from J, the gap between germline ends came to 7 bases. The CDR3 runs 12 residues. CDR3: CASSQESVGYTF. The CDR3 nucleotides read TGTGCCAGCAGCCAAGAAAGTGTGGGCTACACCTTC.

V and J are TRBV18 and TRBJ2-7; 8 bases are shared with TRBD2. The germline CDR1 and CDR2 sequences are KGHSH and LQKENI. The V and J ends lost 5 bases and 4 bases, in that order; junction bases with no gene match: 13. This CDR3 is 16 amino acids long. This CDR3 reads CASSWLPAGELYEQYF. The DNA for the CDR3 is TGTGCCAGCTCATGGCTCCCAGCGGGGGAGCTATACGAGCAGTACTTC.

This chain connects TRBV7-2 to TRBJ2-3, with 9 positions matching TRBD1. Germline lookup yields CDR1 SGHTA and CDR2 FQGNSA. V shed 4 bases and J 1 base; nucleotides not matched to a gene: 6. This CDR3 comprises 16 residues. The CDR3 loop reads CASSYAQGAGTDTQYF. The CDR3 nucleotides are TGTGCCAGCAGCTACGCACAGGGGGCCGGCACAGATACGCAGTATTTT.

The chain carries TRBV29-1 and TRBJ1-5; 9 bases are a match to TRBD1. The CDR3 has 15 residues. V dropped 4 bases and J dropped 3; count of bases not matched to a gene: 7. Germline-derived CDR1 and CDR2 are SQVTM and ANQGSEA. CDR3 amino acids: CSVAQGTGNNQPQHF. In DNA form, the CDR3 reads TGCAGCGTTGCCCAGGGGACAGGGAACAATCAGCCCCAGCATTTT.

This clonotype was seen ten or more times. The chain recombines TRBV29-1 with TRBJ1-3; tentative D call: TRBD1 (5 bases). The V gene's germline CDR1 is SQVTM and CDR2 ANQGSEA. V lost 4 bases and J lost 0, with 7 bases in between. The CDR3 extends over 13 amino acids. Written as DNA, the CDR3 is TGCAGCGTTGGTCAGGGCTCTGGAAACACCATATATTTT. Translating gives CSVGQGSGNTIYF.

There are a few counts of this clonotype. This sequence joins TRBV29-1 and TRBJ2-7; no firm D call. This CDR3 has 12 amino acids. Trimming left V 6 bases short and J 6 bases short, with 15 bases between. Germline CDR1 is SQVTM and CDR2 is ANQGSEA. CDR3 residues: CSVLGRNREQYF. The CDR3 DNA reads TGCAGCGTCCTCGGAAGAAACCGCGAGCAGTACTTC.

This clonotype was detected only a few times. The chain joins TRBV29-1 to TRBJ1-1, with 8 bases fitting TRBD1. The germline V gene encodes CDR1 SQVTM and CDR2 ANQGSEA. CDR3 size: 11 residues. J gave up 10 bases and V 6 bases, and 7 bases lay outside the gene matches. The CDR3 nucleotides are TGCAGCGTGGGGACAGGTCTGGGAGCTTTCTTT. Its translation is CSVGTGLGAFF.

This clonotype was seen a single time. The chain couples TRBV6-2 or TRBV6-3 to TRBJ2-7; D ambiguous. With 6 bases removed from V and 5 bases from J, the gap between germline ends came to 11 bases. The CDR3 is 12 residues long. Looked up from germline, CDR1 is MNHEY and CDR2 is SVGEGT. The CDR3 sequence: CASRATYHEQYF. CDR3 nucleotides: TGTGCCAGCAGAGCGACTTACCACGAGCAGTACTTC.

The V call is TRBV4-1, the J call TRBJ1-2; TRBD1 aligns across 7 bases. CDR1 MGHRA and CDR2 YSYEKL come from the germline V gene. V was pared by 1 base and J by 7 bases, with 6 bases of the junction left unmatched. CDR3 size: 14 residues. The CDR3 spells CASSQAQGVSGYTF. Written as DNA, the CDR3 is TGCGCCAGCAGCCAAGCTCAGGGGGTTAGTGGCTACACCTTC.

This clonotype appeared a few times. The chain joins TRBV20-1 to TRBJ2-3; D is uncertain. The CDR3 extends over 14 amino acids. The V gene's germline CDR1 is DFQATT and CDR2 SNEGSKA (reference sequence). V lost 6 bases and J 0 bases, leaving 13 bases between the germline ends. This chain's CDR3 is CSALKPLSTDTQYF. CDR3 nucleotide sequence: TGCAGTGCCCTTAAACCGTTGAGCACAGATACGCAGTATTTT.

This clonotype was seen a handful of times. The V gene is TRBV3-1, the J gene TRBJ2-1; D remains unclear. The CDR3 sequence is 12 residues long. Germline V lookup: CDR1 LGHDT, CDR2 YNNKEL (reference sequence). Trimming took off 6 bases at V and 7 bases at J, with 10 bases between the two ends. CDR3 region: CASSGVWNEQFF. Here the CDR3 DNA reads TGTGCCAGCAGTGGGGTTTGGAATGAGCAGTTCTTC.

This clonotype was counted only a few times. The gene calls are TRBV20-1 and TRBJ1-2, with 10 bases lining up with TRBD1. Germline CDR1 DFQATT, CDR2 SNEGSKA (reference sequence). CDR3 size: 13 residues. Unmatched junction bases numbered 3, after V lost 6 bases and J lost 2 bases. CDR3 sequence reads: CSAPTGGNYGYTF. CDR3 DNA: TGCAGTGCCCCGACAGGGGGCAACTATGGCTACACCTTC.